One sample yielded the 12 T cell receptor beta chains listed below, sequenced in a study of blood T cell repertoires in COVID-19. Libraries were prepared by immunoSEQ multiplex PCR; TCRdb keeps only in-frame clonotypes and omits some of them. Here the sample spans approximately 430,000 clones, approximately 90% being singletons. The sequencing input was peripheral blood. All receptors derive from a woman aged 25 to 45 with active or convalescent COVID-19.

The V gene is TRBV5-5, the J gene TRBJ1-6, with D maybe TRBD1 (6 bases). Germline CDR1 is SGHKS and CDR2 is YYEKEE (reference sequence). This CDR3 comprises 15 residues. The V end lost 1 base, the J end lost 5 bases, and 10 bases lay between the germline ends. The chain's CDR3 is CASSLQGLNNSPLHF. Here the CDR3 DNA reads TGTGCCAGCAGCTTGCAGGGGCTGAATAATTCACCCCTCCACTTT.

V gene TRBV7-6 combines with J gene TRBJ1-1; the D is unclear. This CDR3 has 16 residues. The germline V gene encodes CDR1 SGHVS and CDR2 FNYEAQ. V dropped 3 bases and J dropped 2 bases, with 16 bases sitting between them. CDR3: CASSFPKDGLNTEAFF. DNA for the CDR3: TGTGCCAGCAGCTTCCCCAAAGACGGACTTAACACTGAAGCTTTCTTT.

Points on this clone: At one boundary the junction diverges from the germline segment, which might be a read error. The chain carries TRBV2 and TRBJ2-1; D unresolved. Germline CDR1 reads SNHLY; CDR2 reads FYNNEI. The CDR3 loop spans 12 amino acids. The CDR3 loop is CASRGYDNVQFF. CDR3 bases: TGTGCCAGCAGAGGTTATGACAATGTGCAGTTCTTC.

V usage is TRBV24-1 and J usage is TRBJ2-5; D unclear. This CDR3 is 15 amino acids long. Germline lookup yields CDR1 KGHDR and CDR2 SFDVKD. Trimming cost V 3 bases and J 2 bases, with 12 bases left between them. This chain's CDR3 is CATSDPREAQETQYF. The CDR3, as DNA: TGTGCCACCAGTGATCCCCGAGAGGCACAAGAGACCCAGTACTTC.

The chain is built from TRBV7-2 and TRBJ1-5; D possibly corresponds to TRBD1 (5 bases). Deletions cut 0 bases from V and 4 bases from J, with 13 bases between. Germline V lookup: CDR1 SGHTA, CDR2 FQGNSA. The CDR3 spans 16 residues. As DNA, the CDR3 is TGTGCCAGCAGCTTAGCAAGGGGAGGGGCAAATCAGCCCCAGCATTTT. This gives the protein CASSLARGGANQPQHF. Full variable domain (outside the CDR3, taken from reference TRBV7-2 and TRBJ1-5): GAGVSQSPSNKVTEKGKDVELRCDPISGHTALYWYRQSLGQGLEFLIYFQGNSAPDKSGLPSDRFSAERTGGSVSTLTIQRTQQEDSAVYLCASSLARGGANQPQHFGDGTRLSIL.

On this clone: This sample includes further DNA sequences coding for the same CDR3. The chain employs TRBV5-1 and TRBJ1-1; 10 nucleotides line up with TRBD1. CDR3 size: 14 residues. Germline V gene data show CDR1 as SGHRS and CDR2 as YFSETQ. The J segment lost 3 bases and the V segment lost 4 bases, leaving 3 bases of the junction unmatched. The CDR3: CASSSGQGDTEAFF. The CDR3 DNA is TGCGCCAGCAGCAGCGGACAGGGGGACACTGAAGCTTTCTTT.

The rearrangement joins TRBV3-1 (or the pseudogene TRBV3-2) to TRBJ1-1; possible D gene TRBD1, 5 bases. The ends were cut back, 7 bases at V and 4 bases at J, with 13 bases in the middle. This CDR3 has 13 residues. Germline CDR1 is LGHDT and CDR2 is YNNKEL (reference sequence). The CDR3 bases are TGTGCCAGCACCAAAGTGGGGGGCACTGAAGCTTTCTTT. Encoded protein: CASTKVGGTEAFF.

The gene calls are TRBV5-5 and TRBJ1-3, with no clear D. Germline-derived CDR1 and CDR2 are SGHKS and YYEKEE (reference sequence). The CDR3 extends over 15 amino acids. V gave up 0 bases and J gave up 7 bases, with 14 bases separating them. The CDR3 protein is CASSLEAGAGNTIYF. CDR3 nucleotides: TGTGCCAGCAGCTTGGAGGCGGGTGCCGGGAACACCATATATTTT.

The chain is built from TRBV28 and TRBJ1-4; the match to TRBD1 covers 7 bases. The CDR3 contains 13 residues. Germline V gene sequence: CDR1 MDHEN, CDR2 SYDVKM. V dropped 11 bases and J dropped 8; count of bases not matched to a gene: 11. The CDR3 nucleotides read TGTGCCGGCGGAACCGGGACAGTAGAAAAACTGTTTTTT. Translation: CAGGTGTVEKLFF.

The chain is built from TRBV6-5 and TRBJ2-1; TRBD2 might be the D (7 bases). The CDR3 is 11 residues long. Looked up from germline, CDR1 is MNHEY and CDR2 is SVGAGI. V was cut by 6 bases and J by 9 bases, with 9 bases left in between. The CDR3 sequence is CASRRGGEQFF. The CDR3 DNA reads TGTGCCAGCAGGAGGGGGGGTGAGCAGTTCTTC.

V gene TRBV19 combines with J gene TRBJ2-2; 7 bases agree with TRBD2. Germline V gene sequence: CDR1 LNHDA, CDR2 SQIVND (reference sequence). The trim removed 7 bases at V and 7 bases at J, leaving 3 bases unmatched. The CDR3 extends over 12 amino acids. CDR3 DNA sequence: TGTGCCAGTACGGGGGAGGGCGGGGAGCTGTTTTTT. Translating it yields CASTGEGGELFF.

The chain recombines TRBV2 with TRBJ1-5; D gene ambiguous. V lost 4 bases and J 3 bases, leaving 10 bases between the germline ends. Germline CDR1 and CDR2: SNHLY and FYNNEI. This CDR3 has 14 amino acids. The CDR3 DNA is TGTGCCAGCAGTGGCCATCAACTCAATCAGCCCCAGCATTTT. This gives the protein CASSGHQLNQPQHF.